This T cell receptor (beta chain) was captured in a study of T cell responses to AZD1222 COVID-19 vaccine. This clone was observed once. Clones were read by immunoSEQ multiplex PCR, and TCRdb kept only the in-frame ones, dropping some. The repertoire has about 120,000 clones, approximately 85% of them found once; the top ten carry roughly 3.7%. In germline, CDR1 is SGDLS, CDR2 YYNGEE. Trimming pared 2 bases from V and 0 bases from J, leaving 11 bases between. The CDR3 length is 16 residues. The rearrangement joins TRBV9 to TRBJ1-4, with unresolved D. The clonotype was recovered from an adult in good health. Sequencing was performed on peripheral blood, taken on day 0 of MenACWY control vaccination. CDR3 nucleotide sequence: TGTGCCAGCAGCGTGGGAAACAGCCCAACTAATGAAAAACTGTTTTTT. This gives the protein CASSVGNSPTNEKLFF.